A selection of T cell receptor beta chains follows, all from one sample in a study of cytomegalovirus exposure and HLA in healthy donors. Method: immunoSEQ multiplex PCR; TCRdb's copy keeps in-frame clones and lacks some. The sample holds 150,000 to 200,000 clones, 87% seen once. Input material: PBMCs. The source of these receptors is a girl under three years old in good health and CMV-seronegative. The CDR3 runs from the conserved cysteine through the conserved F or W. The order of the fields is clone size, D gene, V gene, J gene, CDR3 protein, CDR3 DNA. A D gene is named only where the DNA matches it firmly. Size is stated for part of the rows, as once, few or many counts, or as a class when the clone is expanded.

clone_size: -; d_call: TRBD2; v_call: TRBV19; j_call: TRBJ2-3; cdr3_aa: CASSIGDSGSDTQYF; cdr3_nt: TGTGCCAGTAGCATAGGTGATAGCGGGTCAGATACGCAGTATTTT
clone_size: -; d_call: -; v_call: TRBV7-9; j_call: TRBJ2-3; cdr3_aa: CASRRTSTDTQYF; cdr3_nt: TGTGCCAGCAGACGGACAAGCACAGATACGCAGTATTTT
clone_size: once; d_call: TRBD1; v_call: TRBV27; j_call: TRBJ2-7; cdr3_aa: CASSFQPGTASYEQYF; cdr3_nt: TGTGCCAGCAGTTTCCAGCCCGGGACAGCATCCTACGAGCAGTACTTC
clone_size: -; d_call: TRBD1; v_call: TRBV10-3; j_call: TRBJ2-5; cdr3_aa: CASDSGGLETQYF; cdr3_nt: TGTGCCTCGGACTCAGGGGGCCTAGAGACCCAGTACTTC
clone_size: -; d_call: -; v_call: TRBV4-2; j_call: TRBJ2-2; cdr3_aa: CASSHRMANTGELFF; cdr3_nt: TGTGCCAGCAGCCACCGAATGGCTAACACCGGGGAGCTGTTTTTT
clone_size: -; d_call: -; v_call: TRBV11-2; j_call: TRBJ2-1; cdr3_aa: CASSLGFSQSFEQFF; cdr3_nt: TGTGCCAGCAGCTTAGGTTTCAGTCAATCCTTTGAGCAGTTCTTC
clone_size: -; d_call: -; v_call: TRBV9; j_call: TRBJ2-5; cdr3_aa: CASSGIGTFQETQYF; cdr3_nt: TGTGCCAGCAGCGGGATCGGGACATTCCAAGAGACCCAGTACTTC
clone_size: few; d_call: TRBD1; v_call: TRBV5-1; j_call: TRBJ2-3; cdr3_aa: CASSTRTGGITDTQYF; cdr3_nt: TGCGCCAGCAGCACGCGGACAGGGGGCATCACAGATACGCAGTATTTT
clone_size: -; d_call: TRBD1; v_call: TRBV9; j_call: TRBJ2-3; cdr3_aa: CASSGDRGRDTQYF; cdr3_nt: TGTGCCAGCAGCGGGGACAGGGGGAGAGATACGCAGTATTTT
clone_size: once; d_call: -; v_call: TRBV19; j_call: TRBJ2-3; cdr3_aa: CASSIPGHGTDTQYF; cdr3_nt: TGTGCCAGTAGTATTCCGGGACACGGCACAGATACGCAGTATTTT
clone_size: -; d_call: -; v_call: TRBV5-6; j_call: TRBJ1-1; cdr3_aa: CASRAAGNTEAFF; cdr3_nt: TGTGCCAGCAGGGCCGCGGGGAACACTGAAGCTTTCTTT
clone_size: -; d_call: TRBD2; v_call: TRBV19; j_call: TRBJ2-3; cdr3_aa: CASSMGRGGRTDTQYF; cdr3_nt: TGTGCCAGTAGTATGGGCCGGGGGGGCCGCACAGATACGCAGTATTTT
clone_size: -; d_call: TRBD1; v_call: TRBV11-2; j_call: TRBJ1-3; cdr3_aa: CASSRGQGVFATQRNTIYF; cdr3_nt: TGTGCCAGCAGCCGGGGACAGGGAGTATTTGCCACCCAGAGGAACACCATATATTTT
clone_size: -; d_call: TRBD1; v_call: TRBV5-1; j_call: TRBJ2-2; cdr3_aa: CASSLILGQGAGELFF; cdr3_nt: TGCGCCAGCAGCTTGATTCTGGGACAGGGGGCCGGGGAGCTGTTTTTT
clone_size: -; d_call: -; v_call: TRBV9; j_call: TRBJ2-2; cdr3_aa: CASSVRGGSTGELFF; cdr3_nt: TGTGCCAGCAGCGTAAGGGGGGGCAGCACCGGGGAGCTGTTTTTT
clone_size: -; d_call: TRBD1; v_call: TRBV9; j_call: TRBJ1-1; cdr3_aa: CASSDPRGQGTEAFF; cdr3_nt: TGTGCCAGCAGTGACCCAAGGGGGCAGGGCACTGAAGCTTTCTTT
clone_size: -; d_call: TRBD2; v_call: TRBV14; j_call: TRBJ2-1; cdr3_aa: CASSQDSGVSYNEQFF; cdr3_nt: TGTGCCAGCAGCCAAGATAGCGGGGTCTCCTACAATGAGCAGTTCTTC
clone_size: few; d_call: -; v_call: TRBV19; j_call: TRBJ2-7; cdr3_aa: CASSIRLQGSYEQYF; cdr3_nt: TGTGCCAGTAGTATCCGTCTGCAGGGCTCCTACGAGCAGTACTTC
clone_size: few; d_call: TRBD1; v_call: TRBV4-1; j_call: TRBJ1-6; cdr3_aa: CASSQGLWGQGYNSPLHF; cdr3_nt: TGCGCCAGCAGCCAAGGTCTCTGGGGACAGGGGTATAATTCACCCCTCCACTTT
clone_size: -; d_call: -; v_call: TRBV18; j_call: TRBJ1-1; cdr3_aa: CASSPIRQVLMSTEAFF; cdr3_nt: TGTGCCAGCTCACCCATACGACAGGTACTCATGAGCACTGAAGCTTTCTTT
clone_size: -; d_call: -; v_call: TRBV5-1; j_call: TRBJ1-5; cdr3_aa: CASSLGQHNQPQHF; cdr3_nt: TGCGCCAGCAGCTTGGGACAGCATAATCAGCCCCAGCATTTT
clone_size: -; d_call: -; v_call: TRBV2; j_call: TRBJ2-1; cdr3_aa: CASIDGYYNEQFF; cdr3_nt: TGTGCCAGTATAGACGGGTACTACAATGAGCAGTTCTTC
clone_size: -; d_call: TRBD1; v_call: TRBV4-2; j_call: TRBJ1-4; cdr3_aa: CASSPGTGKNEKLFF; cdr3_nt: TGTGCCAGCAGCCCTGGGACAGGGAAAAATGAAAAACTGTTTTTT
clone_size: once; d_call: TRBD2; v_call: TRBV27; j_call: TRBJ2-7; cdr3_aa: CASSHWREAPYEQYF; cdr3_nt: TGTGCCAGCAGTCATTGGCGGGAGGCCCCCTACGAGCAGTACTTC
clone_size: -; d_call: -; v_call: TRBV4-1; j_call: TRBJ2-1; cdr3_aa: CASSQGGGPYNEQFF; cdr3_nt: TGCGCCAGCAGCCAAGGAGGCGGGCCTTACAATGAGCAGTTCTTC
clone_size: -; d_call: TRBD1; v_call: TRBV12-5; j_call: TRBJ1-5; cdr3_aa: CASGQGNQPQHF; cdr3_nt: TGTGCCAGTGGACAGGGAAATCAGCCCCAGCATTTT
clone_size: once; d_call: TRBD1; v_call: TRBV18; j_call: TRBJ2-4; cdr3_aa: CASSPKPTGGASKNIQYF; cdr3_nt: TGTGCCAGCTCGCCTAAACCTACAGGGGGCGCTTCCAAAAACATTCAGTACTTC
clone_size: -; d_call: -; v_call: TRBV4-2; j_call: TRBJ1-5; cdr3_aa: CASSQDNLQPQHF; cdr3_nt: TGTGCCAGCAGCCAAGACAACTTGCAGCCCCAGCATTTT
clone_size: -; d_call: TRBD2; v_call: TRBV7-2; j_call: TRBJ2-1; cdr3_aa: CASSIGLAGNNEQFF; cdr3_nt: TGTGCCAGCAGCATAGGACTAGCGGGAAACAATGAGCAGTTCTTC
clone_size: -; d_call: TRBD2; v_call: TRBV30; j_call: TRBJ2-2; cdr3_aa: CAWSAKGAGGNTGELFF; cdr3_nt: TGTGCCTGGAGTGCCAAGGGAGCGGGAGGCAACACCGGGGAGCTGTTTTTT